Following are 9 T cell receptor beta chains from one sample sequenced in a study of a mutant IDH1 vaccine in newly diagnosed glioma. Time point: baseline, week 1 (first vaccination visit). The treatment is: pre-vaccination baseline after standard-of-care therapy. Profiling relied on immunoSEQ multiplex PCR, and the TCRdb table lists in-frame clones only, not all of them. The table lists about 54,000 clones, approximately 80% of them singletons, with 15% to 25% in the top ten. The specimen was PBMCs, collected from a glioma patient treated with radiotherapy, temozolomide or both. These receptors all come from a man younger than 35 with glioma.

CDR3 sequence reads: CSARMRVEAFF. The CDR3 nucleotides are TGCAGTGCTAGGATGAGGGTCGAAGCTTTCTTT. The V call is TRBV20-1, the J call TRBJ1-1, with no clear D. The CDR3 consists of 11 residues. Trimming cost V 3 bases and J 8 bases, with 10 bases left between them. The germline V gene has CDR1 DFQATT and CDR2 SNEGSKA (reference sequence).

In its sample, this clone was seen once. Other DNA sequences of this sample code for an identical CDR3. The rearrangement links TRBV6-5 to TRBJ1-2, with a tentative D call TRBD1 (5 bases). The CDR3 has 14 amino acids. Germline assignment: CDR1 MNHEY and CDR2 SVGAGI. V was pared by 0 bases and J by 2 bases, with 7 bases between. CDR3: CASSYSAGNYGYTF. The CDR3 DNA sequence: TGTGCCAGCAGTTACTCGGCAGGGAACTATGGCTACACCTTC.

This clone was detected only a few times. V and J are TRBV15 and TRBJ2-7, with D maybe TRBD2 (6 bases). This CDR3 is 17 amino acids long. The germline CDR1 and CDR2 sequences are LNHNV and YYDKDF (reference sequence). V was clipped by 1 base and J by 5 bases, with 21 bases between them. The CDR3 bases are TGTGCCACCAGCAGAGTTCGCGGGGTTAGCGATTGGGACGAGCAGTACTTC. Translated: CATSRVRGVSDWDEQYF.

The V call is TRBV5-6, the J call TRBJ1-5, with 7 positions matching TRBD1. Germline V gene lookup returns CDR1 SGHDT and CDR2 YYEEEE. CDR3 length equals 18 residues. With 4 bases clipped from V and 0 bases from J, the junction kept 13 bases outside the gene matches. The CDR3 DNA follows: TGTGCCAGCAGCGTAGGGGGCGCGCGGCTAAATAGCAATCAGCCCCAGCATTTT. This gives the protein CASSVGGARLNSNQPQHF.

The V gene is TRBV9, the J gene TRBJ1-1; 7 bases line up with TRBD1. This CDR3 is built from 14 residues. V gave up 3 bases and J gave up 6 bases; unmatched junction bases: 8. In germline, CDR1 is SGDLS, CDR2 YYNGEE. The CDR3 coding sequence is TGTGCCAGCAGCGCCCAACAGGGGAGGTCTGAAGCTTTCTTT. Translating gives CASSAQQGRSEAFF.

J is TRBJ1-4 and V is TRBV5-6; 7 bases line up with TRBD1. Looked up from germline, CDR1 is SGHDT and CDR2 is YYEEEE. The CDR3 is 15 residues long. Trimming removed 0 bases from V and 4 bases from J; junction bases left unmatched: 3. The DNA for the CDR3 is TGTGCCAGCAGCTTGGGGACAGGCCTTAATGAAAAACTGTTTTTT. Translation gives CASSLGTGLNEKLFF.

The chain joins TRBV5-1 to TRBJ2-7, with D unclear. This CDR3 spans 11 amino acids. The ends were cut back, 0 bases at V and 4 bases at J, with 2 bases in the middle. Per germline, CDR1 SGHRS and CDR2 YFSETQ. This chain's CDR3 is CASSLGYEQYF. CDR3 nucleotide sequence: TGCGCCAGCAGCTTGGGGTACGAGCAGTACTTC.

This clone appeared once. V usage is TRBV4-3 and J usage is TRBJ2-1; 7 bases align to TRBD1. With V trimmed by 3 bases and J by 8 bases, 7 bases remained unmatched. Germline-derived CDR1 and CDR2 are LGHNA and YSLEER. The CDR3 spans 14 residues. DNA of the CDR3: TGCGCCAGCAGCCAGGGGACAGTAGCAGATGAGCAGTTCTTC. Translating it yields CASSQGTVADEQFF.

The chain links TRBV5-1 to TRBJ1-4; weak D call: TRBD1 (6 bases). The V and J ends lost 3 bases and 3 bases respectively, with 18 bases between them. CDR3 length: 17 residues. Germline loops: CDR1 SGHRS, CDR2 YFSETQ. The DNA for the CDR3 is TGCGCCAGCAGCTCGGCCCCTACAGGGAGCCCTAATGAAAAACTGTTTTTT. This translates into CASSSAPTGSPNEKLFF.